This TCR beta chain emerged from a study of T cell responses to AZD1222 COVID-19 vaccine. The protocol was immunoSEQ multiplex PCR, while the TCRdb copy is restricted to in-frame clones and leaves out a portion. The profile covers about 140,000 clones, with less than 95% appearing a single time and 7.5% to 8% taken by the ten largest. The CDR3 spans 16 residues. Trimming pared 5 bases from V and 5 bases from J, leaving 19 bases between. Germline lookup yields CDR1 LNHDA and CDR2 SQIVND (reference sequence). This rearrangement joins TRBV19 to TRBJ2-1; D might be TRBD1 (6 bases). The source material was peripheral blood, sampled 28 days after the second dose of the MenACWY control vaccine. The origin of this receptor is an adult who received the MenACWY meningococcal vaccine as a control. Here the CDR3 DNA reads TGTGCCAGTAGTGTACGAATTGGGGGCCCCCACAATGAGCAGTTCTTC. It yields the protein CASSVRIGGPHNEQFF.